This T cell receptor (beta chain) was sequenced for a study of cytomegalovirus exposure and HLA in healthy donors. Overall study results and limits: Earlier findings revealed that most TCR beta V segments proved productive either about 90% or about 30% of the time. Later analysis associated a missense DCLRE1C variant with TCR beta V- and J-gene trimming.

The ends were cut back, 0 bases at V and 3 bases at J, with 12 bases in the middle. Germline V gene data show CDR1 as SGHRS and CDR2 as YFSETQ. The CDR3 has 15 residues. Details on this clone: Its antigen is as yet unknown.

PCR primers comprised 60 Vbeta and 13 Jbeta primers. Clones were sequenced by immunoSEQ multiplex PCR, and TCRdb holds only the in-frame ones, with some missing. The table has roughly 170,000 clones, around four fifths seen once; the top ten hold around 14%. What was sequenced was PBMCs. The V gene is TRBV5-1, the J gene TRBJ2-5; the D gene is possibly TRBD2 (5 bases). The source of this sequence is a woman aged 50 to 65 in good health and CMV-seropositive. In nucleotides, the CDR3 is TGCGCCAGCAGCTTGGGGCTGTACGGGGAAGAGACCCAGTACTTC. It translates to CASSLGLYGEETQYF.